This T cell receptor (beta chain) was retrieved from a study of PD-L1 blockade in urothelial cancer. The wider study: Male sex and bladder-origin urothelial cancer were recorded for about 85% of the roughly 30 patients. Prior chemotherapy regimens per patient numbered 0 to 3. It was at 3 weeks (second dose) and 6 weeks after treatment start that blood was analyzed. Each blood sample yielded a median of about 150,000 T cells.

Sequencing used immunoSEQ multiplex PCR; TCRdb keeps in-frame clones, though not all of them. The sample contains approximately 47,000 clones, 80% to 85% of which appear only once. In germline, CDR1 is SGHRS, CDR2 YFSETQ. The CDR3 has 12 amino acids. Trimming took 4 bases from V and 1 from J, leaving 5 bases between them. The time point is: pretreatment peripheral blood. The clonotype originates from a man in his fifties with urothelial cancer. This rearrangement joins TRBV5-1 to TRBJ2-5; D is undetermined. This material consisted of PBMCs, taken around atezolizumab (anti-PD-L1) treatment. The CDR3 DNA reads TGCGCCAGCAGCCCTTCCCAAGAGACCCAGTACTTC. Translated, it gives CASSPSQETQYF. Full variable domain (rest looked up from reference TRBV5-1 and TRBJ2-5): KAGVTQTPRYLIKTRGQQVTLSCSPISGHRSVSWYQQTPGQGLQFLFEYFSETQRNKGNFPGRFSGRQFSNSRSEMNVSTLELGDSALYLCASSPSQETQYFGPGTRLLVL.